The 18 T cell receptor beta chains below were found in one sample sequenced in a study of blood T cell repertoires in COVID-19. Clones were sequenced by immunoSEQ multiplex PCR, and TCRdb holds only the in-frame ones, with some missing. The sample includes 200,000 to 250,000 clones, 70% to 90% of them seen just once. Sequenced sample: peripheral blood. The receptors come from a woman at least 80 years old with acute or convalescent COVID-19.

This rearrangement joins TRBV3-1 (or the pseudogene TRBV3-2) to TRBJ1-2; D is possibly TRBD1 (5 bases). The CDR3 has 14 amino acids. Germline CDR1 and CDR2: LGHDT and YNNKEL (reference sequence). V lost 2 bases to trimming and J lost 0 bases, with 7 bases between them. CDR3 in amino acids: CASSQRTPNYGYTF. The CDR3 DNA reads as TGTGCCAGCAGCCAAAGGACACCTAACTATGGCTACACCTTC.

This clone was seen only a few times. The rearrangement links TRBV4-3 to TRBJ1-2; 7 positions agree with TRBD1. V lost 1 base and J lost 0; bases outside the gene matches: 2. CDR1 and CDR2 from the germline V gene are LGHNA and YSLEER. This CDR3 comprises 15 residues. The CDR3 sequence is CASSQGGQPNYGYTF. CDR3 coding DNA: TGCGCCAGCAGCCAAGGGGGACAGCCTAACTATGGCTACACCTTC.

This clone was recorded many times. The chain is built from TRBV15 and TRBJ2-1; D might be TRBD2 (5 bases). Germline V CDR1 and CDR2: LNHNV, YYDKDF (reference sequence). The length of the CDR3 is 13 residues. V was trimmed by 5 bases and J by 7 bases, leaving 12 bases between them. The CDR3 spells CATSVGLPNEQFF. The CDR3 DNA is TGTGCCACCAGCGTAGGACTCCCAAATGAGCAGTTCTTC.

The chain joins TRBV7-6 to TRBJ1-2; 10 nucleotides agree with TRBD1. The CDR3 is 13 residues long. V shed 6 bases and J 6 bases; nucleotides not matched to a gene: 4. Germline loops: CDR1 SGHVS, CDR2 FNYEAQ. In DNA, the CDR3 is TGTGCCAGCAGTCGGACAGGGGGAGATGGCTACACCTTC. This sequence encodes CASSRTGGDGYTF.

J is TRBJ1-4 and V is TRBV2; 7 positions match TRBD1. The CDR3 sequence is 15 residues long. The germline V gene has CDR1 SNHLY and CDR2 FYNNEI. The ends lost 4 bases at V and 4 bases at J; junction bases unmatched: 6. The DNA of the CDR3 is TGTGCCAGCAGTGTCGACAGGGACTTTAATGAAAAACTGTTTTTT. It is translated as CASSVDRDFNEKLFF.

This CDR3 reads CASSGRTESMNTEAFF. The CDR3 DNA sequence: TGTGCCAGCAGTGGTAGGACAGAAAGCATGAACACTGAAGCTTTCTTT. The chain carries TRBV6-1 and TRBJ1-1; D is possibly TRBD1 (6 bases). V lost 4 bases to trimming and J lost 0 bases, with 15 bases between them. CDR3 length equals 16 residues. From germline, CDR1 is MNHNS and CDR2 SASEGT.

This clone was picked up a small number of times. The chain links TRBV10-3 to TRBJ1-1, with D unresolved. This CDR3 has 14 amino acids. Trimming cost V 0 bases and J 0 bases, with 5 bases left between them. The germline gives CDR1 ENHRY, CDR2 SYGVKD. CDR3 amino acids: CAISESRVNTEAFF. The CDR3 nucleotides are TGTGCCATCAGTGAGTCGAGAGTGAACACTGAAGCTTTCTTT.

This chain links TRBV30 with TRBJ1-5, with D maybe TRBD1 (5 bases). V gave up 1 base and J gave up 1 base, with 5 bases separating them. Germline V gene sequence: CDR1 GTSNPN, CDR2 SVGIG (reference sequence). CDR3 size: 13 residues. The CDR3 here is CAWSGGSNQPQHF. The CDR3 bases are TGTGCCTGGAGTGGGGGCAGCAATCAGCCCCAGCATTTT.

This sequence joins TRBV5-4 and TRBJ2-2; 8 bases fit TRBD2. The V gene end was trimmed by 1 base and the J gene end by 6 bases; junction bases not matched to a gene: 5. Germline CDR1 and CDR2: SGHNT and YYREEE (reference sequence). CDR3 size: 15 residues. CDR3 nucleotides: TGTGCCAGCAGCTTGTCGGGGGGGATGGCCGGGGAGCTGTTTTTT. It specifies CASSLSGGMAGELFF.

V gene TRBV4-3 combines with J gene TRBJ2-7, with 7 bases matching TRBD2. The trim removed 4 bases at V and 2 bases at J, leaving 2 bases unmatched. This CDR3 contains 13 residues. Germline-derived CDR1 and CDR2 are LGHNA and YSLEER. The CDR3 loop is CASSPAGTYEQYF. In DNA form, the CDR3 reads TGCGCCAGCAGCCCAGCGGGGACCTACGAGCAGTACTTC.

This clone was counted once. The V and J genes are TRBV6-2 or TRBV6-3 and TRBJ1-2; 7 bases fit TRBD1. Germline V gene data show CDR1 as MNHEY and CDR2 as SVGEGT. CDR3 length: 15 residues. V gave up 2 bases and J gave up 2 bases; unmatched junction bases: 5. The CDR3 bases are TGTGCCAGCAGTTACGGAGGGGGCACGAACTATGGCTACACCTTC. Translating gives CASSYGGGTNYGYTF.

The table lists this clone with a count of one. J is TRBJ1-2 and V is TRBV19; weak D call: TRBD1 (5 bases). Germline loops: CDR1 LNHDA, CDR2 SQIVND (reference sequence). The V end lost 2 bases, the J end lost 6 bases, and 13 bases lay between the germline ends. CDR3 size: 14 residues. The CDR3 loop reads CASSIISQGHGYTF. In DNA form, the CDR3 reads TGTGCCAGTAGTATAATCAGCCAGGGCCATGGCTACACCTTC.

V is TRBV9 and J is TRBJ2-5; 11 nucleotides match TRBD2. The CDR3 has 14 amino acids. Per germline, CDR1 SGDLS and CDR2 YYNGEE. J lost 3 bases, V lost 4 bases, and 2 bases had no gene match. CDR3 sequence reads: CASSRGLAEETQYF. The CDR3 nucleotides read TGTGCCAGCAGCCGGGGACTAGCGGAAGAGACCCAGTACTTC.

This clone came up once. This chain uses TRBV7-9 with TRBJ2-6, with D possibly matching TRBD1 (5 bases). The CDR3 sequence is 18 residues long. Germline-derived CDR1 and CDR2 are SEHNR and FQNEAQ (reference sequence). Deletions cut 3 bases from V and 0 bases from J, with 15 bases between. Here the CDR3 reads CASSLVLQVYSGANVLTF. The CDR3 coding sequence is TGTGCCAGCAGCTTGGTCCTACAGGTCTACTCTGGGGCCAACGTCCTGACTTTC.

This clone has only a few counts. This chain connects TRBV5-1 to TRBJ2-7, with D maybe TRBD1 (5 bases). Trimming took 4 bases from V and 7 from J, leaving 12 bases between them. Germline CDR1 and CDR2: SGHRS and YFSETQ. The CDR3 extends over 12 amino acids. In nucleotides, the CDR3 is TGCGCCAGCAGCCTGCAGGGTAGGGAGCAGTACTTC. Residues: CASSLQGREQYF.

A word on this clone: A clone one base away is much larger, so this may be a read error. V is TRBV3-1 (or the pseudogene TRBV3-2) and J is TRBJ2-1, with 12 bases that match TRBD2. J gave up 10 bases and V 0 bases, and 1 base lay outside the gene matches. Germline values: CDR1 LGHDT, CDR2 YNNKEL (reference sequence). There are 14 residues in the CDR3. The CDR3 DNA sequence: TGTGCCAGCAGCCAAGAACTAGCGGGAGGCGAGCAGTTCTTC. This encodes CASSQELAGGEQFF.

The chain recombines TRBV5-1 with TRBJ1-1; D not resolved. This CDR3 contains 14 residues. V lost 0 bases to trimming and J lost 0 bases, with 6 bases between them. Germline V lookup: CDR1 SGHRS, CDR2 YFSETQ. The CDR3 here is CASSLASMNTEAFF. CDR3 nucleotides: TGCGCCAGCAGCTTGGCTAGCATGAACACTGAAGCTTTCTTT. Complete variable domain (other parts from reference TRBV5-1 and TRBJ1-1): KAGVTQTPRYLIKTRGQQVTLSCSPISGHRSVSWYQQTPGQGLQFLFEYFSETQRNKGNFPGRFSGRQFSNSRSEMNVSTLELGDSALYLCASSLASMNTEAFFGQGTRLTVV.

The chain has TRBV10-3 and TRBJ2-2; tentative D call: TRBD2 (6 bases). V lost 1 base and J lost 4, with 16 bases in between. CDR3 length equals 17 residues. In germline, CDR1 is ENHRY, CDR2 SYGVKD. CDR3 bases: TGTGCCATCAGTGAGTTTTTGGCTAGCGATGGCACCGGGGAGCTGTTTTTT. This translates into CAISEFLASDGTGELFF.